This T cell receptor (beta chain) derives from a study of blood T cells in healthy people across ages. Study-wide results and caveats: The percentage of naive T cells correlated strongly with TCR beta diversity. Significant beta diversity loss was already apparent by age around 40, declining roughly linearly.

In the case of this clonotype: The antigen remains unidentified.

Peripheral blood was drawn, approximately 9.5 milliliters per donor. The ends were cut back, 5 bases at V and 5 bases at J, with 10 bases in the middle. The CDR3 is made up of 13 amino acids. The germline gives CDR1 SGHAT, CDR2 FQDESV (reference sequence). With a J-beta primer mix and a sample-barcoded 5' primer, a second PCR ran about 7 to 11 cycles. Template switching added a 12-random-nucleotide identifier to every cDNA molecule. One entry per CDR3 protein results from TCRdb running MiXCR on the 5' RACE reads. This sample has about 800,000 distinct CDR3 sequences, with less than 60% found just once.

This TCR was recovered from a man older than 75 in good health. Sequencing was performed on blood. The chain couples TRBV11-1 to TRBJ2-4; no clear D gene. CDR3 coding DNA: TGTGCCAGCAGCAATAGACACCAAAACATTCAGTACTTC. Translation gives CASSNRHQNIQYF.